The present T cell receptor beta chain was sequenced within a study of PD-1 blockade in classical Hodgkin lymphoma. Study-wide findings and caveats: A reduction in baseline TCR diversity was reportedly seen in newly diagnosed patients relative to healthy donors. Whereas CD4+ TCR diversity had risen significantly by C4D1, CD8+ TCR diversity had not. Similar baseline diversity was found in complete responders and newly diagnosed patients.

Relapses following autologous stem cell transplantation were seen in all patients, with brentuximab vedotin exposure varying. In the case of this clone: Antigen unknown.

There are 13 residues in the CDR3. Trimming cost V 3 bases and J 2 bases, with 7 bases left between them. Germline CDR1 and CDR2: MNHEY and SMNVEV (reference sequence). Using immunoSEQ multiplex PCR, the repertoire was profiled, and TCRdb retains in-frame clones only, with some absent. The table has about 34,000 clones, 76% seen once. This TCR was recovered from a human donor with classical Hodgkin lymphoma. This chain links TRBV27 with TRBJ2-5; D ambiguous. The specimen was peripheral blood mononuclear cells (PBMCs), collected before the second cycle of nivolumab. CDR3 residues: CASSFLPQETQYF. The CDR3 DNA sequence: TGTGCCAGCAGTTTTTTACCGCAAGAGACCCAGTACTTC.